This T cell receptor (beta chain) was retrieved from a study of T cell repertoires in cytomegalovirus infection. Across the study: Indicated by public TCR beta signatures were CMV infection and matching HLA type. The study's findings and limits: Dominating the ex vivo response were HLA-C-restricted CMV-specific TCR beta clonotypes. CMV carriers with the relevant HLA were identified by cumulative public TCR beta family frequency.

TCRdb reprocessed the reads with MiXCR, giving one entry per CDR3 protein. Here the sample spans more than 90,000 distinct CDR3 sequences, 10% being singletons. Germline CDR1 and CDR2: DFQATT and SNEGSKA (reference sequence). The CDR3 length is 15 residues. Trimming stripped 1 base from V and 4 bases from J, with 14 bases between. For this clonotype: Its antigen is currently unknown.

The sequencing input was PBMCs, sequenced either directly or after in vitro stimulation (not recorded which). The receptor was derived from a human donor in good health (CMV status not recorded). Some clones in this sample may be carry-over from other donors' samples. The rearrangement joins TRBV20-1 to TRBJ2-1; D might be TRBD2 (6 bases). The CDR3 coding sequence is TGCAGTGCTAGAGGGGGGGTCTCGGGATACAATGAGCAGTTCTTC. Encoded protein: CSARGGVSGYNEQFF.